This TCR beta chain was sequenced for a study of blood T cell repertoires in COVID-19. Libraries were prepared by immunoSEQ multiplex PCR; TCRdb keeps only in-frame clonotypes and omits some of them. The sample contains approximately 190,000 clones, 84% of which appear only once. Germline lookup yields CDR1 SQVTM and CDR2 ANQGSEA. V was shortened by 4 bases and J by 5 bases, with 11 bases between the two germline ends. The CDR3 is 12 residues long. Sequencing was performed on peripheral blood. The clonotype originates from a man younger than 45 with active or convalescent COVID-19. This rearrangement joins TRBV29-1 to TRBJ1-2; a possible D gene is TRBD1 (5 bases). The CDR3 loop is CSVGAGSYGYTF. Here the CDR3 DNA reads TGCAGCGTTGGGGCAGGGTCGTATGGCTACACCTTC.